The rows below give T cell receptor beta chains drawn from one sample of a study of cytomegalovirus exposure and HLA in healthy donors. The table came from immunoSEQ multiplex PCR; TCRdb's copy has only in-frame clones and leaves some out. Among approximately 130,000 clones, approximately 80% were seen once, and the ten largest hold over 4.5%. Sequenced: PBMCs. All receptors come from a woman in her forties in good health and CMV-seropositive. CDR3s leave out the opening cysteine and the closing phenylalanine or tryptophan.

v_call cdr3_aa
TRBV6-6 ASSGLPGGETQY
TRBV27 AVVGGTTSTDTQY
TRBV30 AWTKTGATEAF
TRBV6-5 ASSRDRAAF
TRBV28 ASSLASGPIYEQY
TRBV10-2 ASSPNSNQPQH
TRBV19 ASSIWAGGLSSSYEQY
TRBV6-1 ASSEEASGRVAGYEQY
TRBV6-1 ASRSGQGGEETQY
TRBV25-1 ASSEIERGTDTQY
TRBV28 ASRSGGQGYEQY
TRBV6-1 ASSEFGGAKTEAF
TRBV7-9 SSSGPDTAYEQY
TRBV5-1 ASSSEGQVNSDGYT
TRBV25-1 ASSGPSRGRY
TRBV6-1 ASSEAGSRQPQH
TRBV27 ASSKLAGGNSYEQY
TRBV18 ASSPGGQPQH
TRBV7-2 ASSFAGGAVVGTEAF
TRBV7-9 ASVTTGVLSEQY
TRBV6-6 ASSFTGENTEAF
TRBV7-8 ASSLGTGFTEAF
TRBV5-1 ASSLDSYNEQF
TRBV7-9 ASSLVQGKAF
TRBV4-2 ASSLTGQANTEAF
TRBV5-1 ASTPSPGAHNEQF
TRBV7-8 ASSLARGSGEQY
TRBV5-1 ASRLGQVPYEQY
TRBV27 ASSPRGPYEQY
TRBV5-4 ASSPDGQVRTQY
TRBV7-3 ASSYNSHEQY
TRBV10-2 ASREGDRVDDGYT
TRBV19 ASSSRQGNNEKLF
TRBV5-6 ASSLDRNTGELF
TRBV27 ASSPPADTQY
TRBV7-8 ASSLRTENYGYT
TRBV5-1 ASRSTGVGNTIY
TRBV15 ATSRLTVLISYNEQF
TRBV6-5 ASSYGRVYGYT
TRBV7-8 ASSVRITGTGGTEAF
TRBV28 ASREVGQPNYGYT
TRBV5-4 ASSAPLGAITDTQY
TRBV28 ASSLTTGGLDQPQH